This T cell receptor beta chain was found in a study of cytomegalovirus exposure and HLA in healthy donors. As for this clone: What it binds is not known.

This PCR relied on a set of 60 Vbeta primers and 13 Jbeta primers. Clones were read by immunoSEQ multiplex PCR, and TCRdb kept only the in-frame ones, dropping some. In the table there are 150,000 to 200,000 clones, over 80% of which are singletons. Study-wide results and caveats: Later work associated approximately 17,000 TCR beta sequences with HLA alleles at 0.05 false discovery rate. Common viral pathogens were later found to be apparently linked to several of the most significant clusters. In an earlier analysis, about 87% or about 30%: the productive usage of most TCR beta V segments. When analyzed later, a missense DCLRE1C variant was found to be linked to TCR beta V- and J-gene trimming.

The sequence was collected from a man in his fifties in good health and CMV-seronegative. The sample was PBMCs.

The CDR3 loop is CASSLSRTGLSNQPQHF. In DNA form, the CDR3 reads TGTGCCAGCTCACTCTCACGGACAGGGTTAAGCAATCAGCCCCAGCATTTT. This chain links TRBV18 with TRBJ1-5, with 8 bases matching TRBD1. The trim removed 4 bases at V and 1 base at J, leaving 9 bases unmatched. The CDR3 consists of 17 residues. CDR1 and CDR2 (germline): KGHSH, LQKENI.